This T cell receptor (beta chain) was recorded in a study of T cells in Graves' hyperthyroidism and ophthalmopathy. Study summary: It was at initial diagnosis, before any treatment, that peripheral blood was collected.

Authors of the study amplified TCR beta CDR3 regions from RNA transcripts. A set of HTBI primers served as the primers for a first-round RT-PCR of the TCR CDR3. One entry per CDR3 protein results from TCRdb running MiXCR on the multiplex PCR reads. The sample consists of some 350,000 distinct CDR3 sequences, less than 20% of them appearing once. Hyperthyroidism patients were newly diagnosed, had disease duration under 2 months, and were aged 18 to 65 years. Any patient presenting with uncontrolled infection, other autoimmune disease, pregnancy or lactation was left out. Points from the study as a whole: Before onset, by a median of around six months, the model predicted ophthalmopathy.

Germline V gene data show CDR1 as SGHRS and CDR2 as YFSETQ. Unmatched junction bases numbered 5, after V lost 3 bases and J lost 2 bases. The CDR3 is 15 residues long. Remarks on this clonotype: As yet, its antigen is unknown.

The rearrangement uses TRBV5-1 and TRBJ2-7; 10 bases agree with TRBD1. The receptor was derived from a woman in her late teens or twenties with Graves' hyperthyroidism that later progressed to Graves' ophthalmopathy. The sequenced sample consisted of blood. CDR3: CASSWAGQGTYEQYF. CDR3 nucleotides: TGCGCCAGCAGCTGGGCGGGACAGGGGACCTACGAGCAGTACTTC. The variable domain in full, with the rest retrieved from reference TRBV5-1 and TRBJ2-7, is KAGVTQTPRYLIKTRGQQVTLSCSPISGHRSVSWYQQTPGQGLQFLFEYFSETQRNKGNFPGRFSGRQFSNSRSEMNVSTLELGDSALYLCASSWAGQGTYEQYFGPGTRLTVT.